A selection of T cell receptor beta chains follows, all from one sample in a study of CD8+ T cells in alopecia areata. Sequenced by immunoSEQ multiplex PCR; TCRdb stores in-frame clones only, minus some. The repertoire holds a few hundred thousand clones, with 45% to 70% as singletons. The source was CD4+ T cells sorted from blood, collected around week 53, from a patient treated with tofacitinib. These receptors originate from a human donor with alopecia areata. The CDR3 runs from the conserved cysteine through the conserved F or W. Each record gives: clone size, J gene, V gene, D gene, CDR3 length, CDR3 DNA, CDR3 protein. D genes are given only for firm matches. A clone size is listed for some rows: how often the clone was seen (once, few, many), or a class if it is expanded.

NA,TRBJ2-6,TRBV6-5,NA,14,TGTGCCAGCAGTTACAGCTCTGGGGCCAACGTCCTGACTTTC,CASSYSSGANVLTF
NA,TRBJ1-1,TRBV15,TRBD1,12,TGTGCCACCAGCAGCCTGAACAGGGGAGCTTTCTTT,CATSSLNRGAFF
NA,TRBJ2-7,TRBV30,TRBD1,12,TGTGCCTATAGACAGGGGTCCTACGAGCAGTACTTC,CAYRQGSYEQYF
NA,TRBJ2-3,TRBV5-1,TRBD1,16,TGCGCCAGCAGCGCACAGGGGCCGGTCAGCACAGATACGCAGTATTTT,CASSAQGPVSTDTQYF
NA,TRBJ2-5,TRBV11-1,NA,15,TGTGCCAGCAGCAACGTTGGGGCGGCGGGTGAGACCCAGTACTTC,CASSNVGAAGETQYF
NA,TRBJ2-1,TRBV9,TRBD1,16,TGTGCCAGCAGCCCTAGGGACAGGGGGCGCGAAGGTGAGCAGTTCTTC,CASSPRDRGREGEQFF
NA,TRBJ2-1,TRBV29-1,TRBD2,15,TGCAGCGTTGAGTCATCTAGCGGGGGGGCCAGGGAGCAGTTCTTC,CSVESSSGGAREQFF
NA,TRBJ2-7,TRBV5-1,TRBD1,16,TGCGCCAGCAGCGTGCCGCGTGGGGACAGGGTCTACGAGCAGTACTTC,CASSVPRGDRVYEQYF
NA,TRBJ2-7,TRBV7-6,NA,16,TGTGCCAGCAGCCCCGTCAGGATCCTCTCTTCCTACGAGCAGTACTTC,CASSPVRILSSYEQYF
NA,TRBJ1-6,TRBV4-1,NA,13,TGCGCCAGCAGCCAAGACCGGTTTTCACCCCTCCACTTT,CASSQDRFSPLHF
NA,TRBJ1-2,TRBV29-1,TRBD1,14,TGCAGCGTAGGGCAGGGGGTGAGTCCCTATGGCTACACCTTC,CSVGQGVSPYGYTF
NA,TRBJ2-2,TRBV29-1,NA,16,TGCAGCGTTTTTGGCCGCGGGGCCTCGAACACCGGGGAGCTGTTTTTT,CSVFGRGASNTGELFF
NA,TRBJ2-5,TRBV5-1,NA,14,TGCGCCAGCAGCTTGCCTCGAGAGTACGAGACCCAGTACTTC,CASSLPREYETQYF
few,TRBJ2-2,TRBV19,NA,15,TGTGCCAGTAGTACCTCAGGGATAAACACCGGGGAGCTGTTTTTT,CASSTSGINTGELFF
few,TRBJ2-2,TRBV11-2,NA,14,TGTGCCAGCAGTCCCCGGACATCATCCAGGGTGCTGTTTTTT,CASSPRTSSRVLFF
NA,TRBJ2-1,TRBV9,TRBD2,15,TGTGCCAGCAGCGCTAGCGGGAGCTCCTACAATGAGCAGTTCTTC,CASSASGSSYNEQFF
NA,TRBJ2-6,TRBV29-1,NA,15,TGCAGCGTGGAACTCAGGAGCTCTGGGGCCAACGTCCTGACTTTC,CSVELRSSGANVLTF